The present TCR beta chain was sequenced within a study of blood T cell repertoires in COVID-19. V was clipped by 5 bases and J by 1 base; unmatched bases: 3. Germline-derived CDR1 and CDR2 are SGHRS and YFSETQ. The CDR3 loop spans 14 amino acids. The data were produced by immunoSEQ multiplex PCR, yet TCRdb's version contains in-frame clones alone and is incomplete. The sample shows 190,000 or so clones, approximately 78% of them seen only once. Sequences were obtained from peripheral blood. The chain uses TRBV5-1 and TRBJ2-7; TRBD1 agrees at 10 bases. This receptor was taken from an elderly woman with COVID-19, enrolled during active disease. The CDR3 bases are TGCGCCAGCAGGGGACAGGGGTCGTCCTACGAGCAGTACTTC. It yields the protein CASRGQGSSYEQYF.